The 9 T cell receptor beta chains listed next were all sequenced from one sample in a study of response to subunit inactivated influenza vaccine. TCRdb reprocessed the RT-PCR reads with MiXCR, giving one entry per CDR3 protein. The top ten clones hold 10% of a sample with 300,000 to 350,000 distinct CDR3 sequences, 21% of them seen once. The starting material was PBMCs from blood, obtained about 20 months after vaccination. The receptor set was obtained from a man aged 50-75 years who received an inactivated influenza vaccine.

V gene TRBV7-2 combines with J gene TRBJ2-3; 7 nucleotides align to TRBD2. The length of the CDR3 is 14 residues. CDR1 SGHTA and CDR2 FQGNSA come from the germline V gene. Trimming cost V 6 bases and J 5 bases; bases outside gene matches: 8. The CDR3 nucleotides are TGTGCCAGCAGGAGGACCGGGGGGATAGATACGCAGTATTTT. Protein: CASRRTGGIDTQYF. Full variable domain (rest looked up from reference TRBV7-2 and TRBJ2-3): GAGVSQSPSNKVTEKGKDVELRCDPISGHTALYWYRQSLGQGLEFLIYFQGNSAPDKSGLPSDRFSAERTGGSVSTLTIQRTQQEDSAVYLCASRRTGGIDTQYFGPGTRLTVL.

The chain has TRBV29-1 and TRBJ2-3, with 11 bases fitting TRBD2. CDR1 is SQVTM and CDR2 is ANQGSEA in the germline V gene. J lost 4 bases, V lost 5 bases, and 5 bases had no gene match. The CDR3 spans 14 residues. The CDR3 coding sequence is TGCAGCGTTTCCGGGACTAGCGGCGCAGATACGCAGTATTTT. Amino acid sequence: CSVSGTSGADTQYF.

This chain uses TRBV12-3 or TRBV12-4 with TRBJ2-2; perhaps TRBD1 as D (6 bases). V was pared by 5 bases and J by 10 bases, with 14 bases between. The CDR3 sequence is 13 residues long. This chain's CDR3 is CASSPQQGTELFF. CDR3 nucleotide sequence: TGTGCCAGCAGTCCGCAACAGGGAACGGAGCTGTTTTTT.

The chain is built from TRBV15 and TRBJ2-3; D unclear. With 4 bases removed from V and 5 bases from J, the gap between germline ends came to 16 bases. CDR3 length: 15 residues. Germline CDR1 is LNHNV and CDR2 is YYDKDF (reference sequence). The CDR3 spells CATSKSPKAGDTQYF. CDR3 nucleotides: TGTGCCACCAGCAAGTCTCCAAAGGCCGGAGATACGCAGTATTTT.

CDR3 amino acids: CASRGSRSYEQYF. The CDR3 DNA reads TGTGCCAGCAGGGGGTCACGATCCTACGAGCAGTACTTC. The rearrangement uses TRBV7-9 and TRBJ2-7; D is ambiguous. Germline CDR1 is SEHNR and CDR2 is FQNEAQ (reference sequence). Trimming took 6 bases from V and 1 from J, leaving 10 bases between them. This CDR3 contains 13 residues.

This rearrangement joins TRBV6-1 to TRBJ1-1, with D unclear. The V end lost 9 bases, the J end lost 5 bases, and 13 bases lay between the germline ends. This CDR3 region has 12 residues. CDR1 and CDR2 (germline): MNHNS, SASEGT. In DNA, the CDR3 is TGTGCCAGTCAGAAGGGCGGGACTGAAGCTTTCTTT. This gives the protein CASQKGGTEAFF.

This clonotype was recorded many times. The chain recombines TRBV5-1 with TRBJ1-3; D is perhaps TRBD1 (5 bases). The V gene lost 0 bases and the J gene lost 4 bases, with 8 bases spanning the gap. Germline V gene lookup returns CDR1 SGHRS and CDR2 YFSETQ. CDR3 size: 14 residues. CDR3 DNA: TGCGCCAGCAGCTTGGACGGGGCGGGAAACACCATATATTTT. The encoded protein is CASSLDGAGNTIYF.

This clonotype was found many times. The rearrangement links TRBV12-3 or TRBV12-4 to TRBJ1-1, with a possible D match to TRBD1 (5 bases). V lost 1 base and J lost 5, with 11 bases in between. The CDR3 length is 14 residues. The CDR3 loop is CASSLGGFSTEAFF. CDR3 DNA sequence: TGTGCCAGCAGTTTAGGGGGGTTCTCTACTGAAGCTTTCTTT.

In this sample, this clonotype turned up a few times. The chain employs TRBV15 and TRBJ1-4; the match to TRBD1 covers 8 bases. The V gene end was trimmed by 5 bases and the J gene end by 8 bases; junction bases not matched to a gene: 10. Per the germline V gene, CDR1 is LNHNV and CDR2 is YYDKDF (reference sequence). The CDR3 has 15 amino acids. The CDR3, as DNA: TGTGCCACCAGCGCCCGACAGGGGATGAAGGAAAAACTGTTTTTT. Its translation: CATSARQGMKEKLFF.